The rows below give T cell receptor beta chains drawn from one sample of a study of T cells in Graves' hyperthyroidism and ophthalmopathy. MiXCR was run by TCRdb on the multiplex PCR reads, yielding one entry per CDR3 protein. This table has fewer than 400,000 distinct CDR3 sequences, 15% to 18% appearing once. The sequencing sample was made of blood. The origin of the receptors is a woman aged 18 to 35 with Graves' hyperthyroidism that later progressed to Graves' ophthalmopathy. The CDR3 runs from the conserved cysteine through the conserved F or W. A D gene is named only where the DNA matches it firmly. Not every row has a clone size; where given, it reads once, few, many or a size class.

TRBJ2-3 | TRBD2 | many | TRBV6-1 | CASSEVKREWSDTQYF | TGTGCCAGCAGTGAAGTCAAGCGGGAGTGGTCAGATACGCAGTATTTT
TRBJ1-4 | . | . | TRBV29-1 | CSVEDLGSANEKLFF | TGCAGCGTTGAAGATTTGGGTTCGGCTAATGAAAAACTGTTTTTT
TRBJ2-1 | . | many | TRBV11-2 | CASSLVGRAEQFF | TGTGCCAGCAGCTTAGTCGGCAGGGCTGAGCAGTTCTTC
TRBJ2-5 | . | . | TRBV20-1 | CSATRFETQYF | TGCAGTGCTACTAGGTTTGAGACCCAGTACTTC
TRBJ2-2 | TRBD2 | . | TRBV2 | CASTSGGFPGELFF | TGTGCCAGCACCTCGGGAGGTTTCCCCGGGGAGCTGTTTTTT
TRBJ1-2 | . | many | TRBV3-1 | CASSQETVANYGYTF | TGTGCCAGCAGCCAGGAGACAGTCGCTAACTATGGCTACACCTTC
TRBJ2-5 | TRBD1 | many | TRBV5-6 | CASSPGQVKETQYF | TGTGCCAGCAGCCCCGGACAGGTTAAAGAGACCCAGTACTTC
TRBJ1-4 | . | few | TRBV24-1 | CATLTVSLGGEKLFF | TGTGCCACCCTGACGGTTTCTTTAGGGGGTGAAAAACTGTTTTTT
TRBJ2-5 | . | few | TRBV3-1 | CASSQGQAETQYF | TGTGCCAGCAGCCAAGGCCAAGCTGAGACCCAGTACTTC
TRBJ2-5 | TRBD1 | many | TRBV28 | CASSSYRGRAETQYF | TGTGCCAGCAGTTCCTACAGGGGGCGCGCAGAGACCCAGTACTTC
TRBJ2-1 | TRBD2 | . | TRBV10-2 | CASSESTSGVNEQFF | TGCGCCAGCAGTGAGTCGACTAGCGGGGTCAATGAGCAGTTCTTC
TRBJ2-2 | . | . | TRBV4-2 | CASRDGQINTGELFF | TGTGCCAGCAGGGACGGACAGATTAACACCGGGGAGCTGTTTTTT
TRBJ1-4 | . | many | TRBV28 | CASTWGNNEKLFF | TGTGCCAGCACCTGGGGAAATAATGAAAAACTGTTTTTT
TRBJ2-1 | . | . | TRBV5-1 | CASSSDFREQFF | TGCGCCAGCAGCTCGGACTTTCGCGAGCAGTTCTTC
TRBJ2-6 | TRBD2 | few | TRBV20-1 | CSARTRGGTSGRTGANVLTF | TGCAGTGCTAGGACCAGGGGCGGGACTAGCGGGAGGACCGGGGCCAACGTCCTGACTTTC
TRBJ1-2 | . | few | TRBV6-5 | CASSYSIGQNYGYTF | TGTGCCAGCAGTTACTCGATAGGCCAGAACTATGGCTACACCTTC
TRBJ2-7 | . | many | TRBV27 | CASSLGASALGEQYF | TGTGCCAGCAGTTTAGGTGCCAGCGCTTTGGGGGAGCAGTACTTC
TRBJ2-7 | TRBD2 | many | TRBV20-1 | CSARGGTGGYDEQYF | TGCAGTGCTAGAGGGGGGACGGGAGGCTACGACGAGCAGTACTTC
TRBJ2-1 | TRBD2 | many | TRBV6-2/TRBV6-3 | CASSYVSGGEQFF | TGTGCCAGCAGTTACGTTAGCGGGGGTGAGCAGTTCTTC
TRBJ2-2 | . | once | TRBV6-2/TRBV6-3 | CASRKLITGELFF | TGTGCCAGCAGAAAATTAATCACCGGGGAGCTGTTTTTT
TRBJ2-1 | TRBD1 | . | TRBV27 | CASSLSRAGTGVNEQFF | TGTGCCAGCAGTTTATCGCGGGCCGGGACAGGGGTTAATGAGCAGTTCTTC
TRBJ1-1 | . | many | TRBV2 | CASMEVGGTEAFF | TGTGCCAGCATGGAGGTCGGGGGCACTGAAGCTTTCTTT
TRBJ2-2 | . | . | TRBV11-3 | CAGSSFGTAGTGELFF | TGTGCCGGCAGCTCCTTCGGGACAGCGGGCACCGGGGAGCTGTTTTTT
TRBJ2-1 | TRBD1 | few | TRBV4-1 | CASSRGQGGEQFF | TGCGCCAGCAGCAGGGGACAGGGTGGGGAGCAGTTCTTC
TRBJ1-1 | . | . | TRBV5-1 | CASSSGQPQTNTEAFF | TGCGCCAGCAGCTCAGGACAGCCCCAAACGAACACTGAAGCTTTCTTT
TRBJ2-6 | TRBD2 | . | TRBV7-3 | CASSLGTSYSGANVLTF | TGTGCCAGCAGCTTAGGGACTAGCTACTCTGGGGCCAACGTCCTGACTTTC